The 13 T cell receptor beta chains below all came from one sample that was sequenced in a study of blood T cell repertoires in COVID-19. This table comes from immunoSEQ multiplex PCR, and its TCRdb copy is limited to in-frame clones, with some not included. This table holds 220,000 or so clones, around 80% found once. Input material: peripheral blood. All receptors come from a man aged 30-40 years with active or convalescent COVID-19.

A single count supports this clone. The gene calls are TRBV5-5 and TRBJ1-1; 9 positions match TRBD1. The CDR3 loop spans 16 amino acids. Germline CDR1 and CDR2: SGHKS and YYEKEE (reference sequence). With 4 bases clipped from V and 5 bases from J, the junction kept 12 bases outside the gene matches. DNA for the CDR3: TGTGCCAGCAGCAGGACAGGGGTGGTATCTTGGACTGAAGCTTTCTTT. This codes for CASSRTGVVSWTEAFF. Based on the CDR3 plus reference TRBV5-5 and TRBJ1-1, the full variable domain is DAGVTQSPTHLIKTRGQQVTLRCSPISGHKSVSWYQQVLGQGPQFIFQYYEKEERGRGNFPDRFSARQFPNYSSELNVNALLLGDSALYLCASSRTGVVSWTEAFFGQGTRLTVV.

The chain uses TRBV4-1 and TRBJ1-3; D ambiguous. Between the trimmed V and J ends, which lost 0 bases and 0 bases, there was a span of 12 bases. The CDR3 consists of 17 residues. Germline V gives CDR1 MGHRA, CDR2 YSYEKL. CDR3: CASSQDFTANSGNTIYF. CDR3 nucleotide sequence: TGCGCCAGCAGCCAAGATTTCACAGCCAACTCTGGAAACACCATATATTTT.

The chain links TRBV7-8 to TRBJ2-7; the match to TRBD2 covers 9 bases. Looked up from germline, CDR1 is SGHVS and CDR2 is FQNEAQ. The CDR3 has 16 residues. Trimming cost V 5 bases and J 5 bases; bases outside gene matches: 13. CDR3 protein: CASSPEWGTSKNEQYF. The CDR3 DNA sequence: TGTGCCAGCAGCCCCGAGTGGGGGACTAGCAAGAACGAGCAGTACTTC.

The J gene is TRBJ2-1, the V gene TRBV28; 7 bases align to TRBD2. Germline V CDR1 and CDR2: MDHEN, SYDVKM. After removal of 6 bases from V and 2 bases from J, the junction contained 7 bases not matched to a gene. CDR3 length equals 15 residues. The CDR3 sequence is CASRLAGGTYNEQFF. In nucleotides, the CDR3 is TGTGCCAGCAGATTAGCGGGTGGTACCTACAATGAGCAGTTCTTC. The whole variable domain, filled in from reference TRBV28 and TRBJ2-1, reads DVKVTQSSRYLVKRTGEKVFLECVQDMDHENMFWYRQDPGLGLRLIYFSYDVKMKEKGDIPEGYSVSREKKERFSLILESASTNQTSMYLCASRLAGGTYNEQFFGPGTRLTVL.

The rearrangement links TRBV20-1 to TRBJ2-3; no reliable D call. CDR3 size: 11 residues. V gave up 6 bases and J gave up 5 bases, with 9 bases separating them. Looked up from germline, CDR1 is DFQATT and CDR2 is SNEGSKA (reference sequence). The CDR3 bases are TGCAGTGCCACAACGGGAGATACGCAGTATTTT. Translating gives CSATTGDTQYF.

The chain carries TRBV15 and TRBJ2-6, with TRBD1 matching 7 bases. The CDR3 extends over 16 amino acids. Germline CDR1 reads LNHNV; CDR2 reads YYDKDF (reference sequence). V lost 8 bases and J lost 1; bases outside the gene matches: 8. CDR3 DNA sequence: TGTGCCACCTACCGGGACAGAACTTCTGGGGCCAACGTCCTGACTTTC. As protein: CATYRDRTSGANVLTF. The whole variable domain, filled in from reference TRBV15 and TRBJ2-6, reads DAMVIQNPRYQVTQFGKPVTLSCSQTLNHNVMYWYQQKSSQAPKLLFHYYDKDFNNEADTPDNFQSRRPNTSFCFLDIRSPGLGDTAMYLCATYRDRTSGANVLTFGAGSRLTVL.

The chain couples TRBV24-1 to TRBJ2-1; weak D call: TRBD1 (6 bases). Trimming cost V 4 bases and J 7 bases, with 19 bases left between them. CDR1 is KGHDR, CDR2 SFDVKD, per germline. This CDR3 spans 16 amino acids. The CDR3 nucleotides are TGTGCCACCAGTGACCGCCTAGGGGGTGACGCTAATGAGCAGTTCTTC. Translating gives CATSDRLGGDANEQFF.

The rearrangement joins TRBV27 to TRBJ1-1; 8 nucleotides line up with TRBD1. The germline V gene encodes CDR1 MNHEY and CDR2 SMNVEV (reference sequence). J lost 4 bases, V lost 3 bases, and 4 bases had no gene match. The CDR3 loop spans 14 amino acids. The CDR3 reads CASSLRTGFTEAFF. CDR3 bases: TGTGCCAGCAGTTTGAGGACAGGGTTCACTGAAGCTTTCTTT.

A word on this clone: The sample carries other DNA sequences with the same CDR3. The gene calls are TRBV5-1 and TRBJ1-3; D is undetermined. The germline V and J ends were trimmed by 0 bases and 4 bases, with 8 bases remaining between them. The CDR3 length is 14 residues. Looked up from germline, CDR1 is SGHRS and CDR2 is YFSETQ. The CDR3 nucleotides are TGCGCCAGCAGCTTGGGGGCGTCCGGAAACACCATATATTTT. It codes for CASSLGASGNTIYF.

The genes are TRBV9 and TRBJ2-1; 12 bases are a match to TRBD2. The V gene end was trimmed by 3 bases and the J gene end by 4 bases; junction bases not matched to a gene: 2. Looked up from germline, CDR1 is SGDLS and CDR2 is YYNGEE. This CDR3 contains 15 residues. The CDR3 DNA follows: TGTGCCAGCAGCGGCGGACTAGCGGGATACAATGAGCAGTTCTTC. Its translation: CASSGGLAGYNEQFF.

This chain links TRBV28 with TRBJ1-5; TRBD1 aligns across 9 bases. The germline gives CDR1 MDHEN, CDR2 SYDVKM. The CDR3 contains 17 residues. J gave up 0 bases and V 6 bases, and 9 bases lay outside the gene matches. The CDR3 is CASRPSGTGISNQPQHF. CDR3 nucleotides: TGTGCCAGCAGACCCTCCGGGACAGGGATTAGCAATCAGCCCCAGCATTTT.

The rearrangement links TRBV5-4 to TRBJ1-4; D gene ambiguous. Germline V CDR1 and CDR2: SGHNT, YYREEE (reference sequence). V was cut by 5 bases and J by 4 bases, with 12 bases left in between. The CDR3 consists of 14 residues. Here the CDR3 reads CASSRSGNNEKLFF. In nucleotides, the CDR3 is TGTGCCAGCAGTCGCTCGGGGAATAATGAAAAACTGTTTTTT.

The chain uses TRBV9 and TRBJ2-2; possibly TRBD2 for D (5 bases). The CDR3 covers 15 residues. V was pared by 7 bases and J by 0 bases, with 13 bases between. Germline V gene data show CDR1 as SGDLS and CDR2 as YYNGEE. This CDR3 is CASGSGPPNTGELFF. The CDR3 coding sequence is TGTGCCAGCGGGAGTGGACCCCCGAACACCGGGGAGCTGTTTTTT.